This TCR beta chain is from a study of blood T cell repertoires in COVID-19 (dated by TCRdb to about 2020). Regarding the research as a whole: Samples covering the acute and convalescent phases of COVID-19 were provided by collaborators in the United States, Italy and Spain. A freely available public database, intended as a resource for researchers studying the immune response to SARS-CoV-2, is where the repertoires were released. The prospective study material was composed of cDNA or gDNA derived from T cells, B-cell-depleted T cells, or PBMCs. HLA class I and class II types, where available, came from metadata supplied by the sample provider rather than from assay-based typing. Sample metadata almost always included a de-identified subject ID, COVID-19 status, age in years and sex. Subjects who had been exposed to COVID-19, were actively infected with it, or had recovered from it provided the deeply sampled blood TCRbeta repertoires that made up the dataset. Samples were obtained from the ongoing ImmuneRACE study (first 160 participants) and from over 1,000 subjects provided by 6 global collaborators. General study outcomes and caveats: The quantity of clinical and demographic metadata differed by source and by participant and was supplied without curation.

From the germline V gene, CDR1 is MDHEN and CDR2 is SYDVKM. From the cysteine up to the phenylalanine, the CDR3 has a length of 12 residues. Only the CDR3 DNA stays, 36 bases, in frame from base 1. V and J are truncated by 11 bases and 6 bases respectively, leaving an intervening sequence of 13 bases. TCRbeta CDR3 regions were amplified from genomic DNA by means of the immunoSEQ Assay, a bias-controlled multiplex PCR. The study's own analysis went as follows. Nucleated cell counts per sample were estimated from amplification of reference gene primers within the assay. To quantify the absolute abundance of each unique TCRbeta CDR3 rearrangement, sequence reads were collapsed and filtered. For each sample, productive Simpson clonality was calculated by taking the square root of Simpson's diversity index across productive rearrangements. Not all clones reach the TCRdb copy of this immuneACCESS table, which keeps in-frame sequences only. Checked studies attribute under half of the gap to unresolved V genes and leave the rest unexplained. From that table come the V and J calls and clone size; the DNA was used to work out D and trimming. Here the sample has 100,000 to 150,000 clones; 70% to 90% occur a single time. The ten largest clones represent 3.8% of the sample.

Each collaborating institution followed its own protocols to collect whole blood in K2EDTA tubes. For TCRbeta analysis, collaborators shipped samples as frozen whole blood, isolated PBMCs, or DNA extracted from either of those sample types. Turning to this clone: The target of this receptor is not known. Nothing much larger sits one base from this clone, and base qualities are not available.

This TCR was recovered from a woman in her fifties or sixties with acute or convalescent COVID-19. This receptor chain uses TRBV28 and TRBJ2-2; the best D guess is TRBD1, with 5 bases matching. Sequencing was done on a sample of peripheral blood. The nucleotide sequence reads TGTGCCCTCGTAGGGGTCCCCGGGGAGCTGTTTTTT. Translated, this gives CALVGVPGELFF. Reference TRBV28 and TRBJ2-2 genes cover what lies past the CDR3, so the full variable domain is DVKVTQSSRYLVKRTGEKVFLECVQDMDHENMFWYRQDPGLGLRLIYFSYDVKMKEKGDIPEGYSVSREKKERFSLILESASTNQTSMYLCALVGVPGELFFGEGSRLTVL.